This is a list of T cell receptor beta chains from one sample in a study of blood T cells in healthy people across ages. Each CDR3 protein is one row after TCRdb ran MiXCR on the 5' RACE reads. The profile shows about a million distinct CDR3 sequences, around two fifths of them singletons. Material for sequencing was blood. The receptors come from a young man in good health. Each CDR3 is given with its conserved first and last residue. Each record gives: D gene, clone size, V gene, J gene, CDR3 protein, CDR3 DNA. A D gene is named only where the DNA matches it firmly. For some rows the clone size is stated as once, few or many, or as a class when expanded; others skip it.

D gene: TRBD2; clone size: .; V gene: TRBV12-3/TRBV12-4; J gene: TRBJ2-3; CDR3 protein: CASSPLAGAADMQYF; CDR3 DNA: TGTGCCAGCAGCCCTCTAGCGGGGGCAGCAGATATGCAGTATTTT
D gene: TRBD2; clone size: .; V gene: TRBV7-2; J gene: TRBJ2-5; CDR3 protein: CASILSSSGGQETQYF; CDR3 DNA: TGTGCCAGCATCTTATCGTCTAGCGGTGGGCAAGAGACCCAGTACTTC
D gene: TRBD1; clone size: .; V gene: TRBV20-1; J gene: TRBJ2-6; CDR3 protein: CSASTGGTGANVLTF; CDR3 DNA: TGCAGTGCTTCGACAGGGGGAACTGGGGCCAACGTCCTGACTTTC
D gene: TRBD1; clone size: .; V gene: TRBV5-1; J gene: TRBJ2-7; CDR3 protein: CASSSIPPGTAFYEQYF; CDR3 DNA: TGCGCCAGCAGCTCGATCCCTCCCGGGACAGCGTTTTACGAGCAGTACTTC
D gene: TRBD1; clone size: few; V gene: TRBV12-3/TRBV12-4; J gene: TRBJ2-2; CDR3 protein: CASSPTGQRNTGELFF; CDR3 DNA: TGTGCCAGCAGTCCCACGGGACAGAGGAACACCGGGGAGCTGTTTTTT
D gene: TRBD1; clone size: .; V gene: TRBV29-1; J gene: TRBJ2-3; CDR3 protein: CSTGGQGEADTQYF; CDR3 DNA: TGCAGCACTGGGGGACAGGGGGAGGCAGATACGCAGTATTTT
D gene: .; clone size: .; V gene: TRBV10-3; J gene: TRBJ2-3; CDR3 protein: CAIDPSGELDTQYF; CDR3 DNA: TGTGCCATCGATCCGTCGGGTGAACTAGATACGCAGTATTTT
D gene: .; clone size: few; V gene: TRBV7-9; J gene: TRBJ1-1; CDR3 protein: CASSPNARGNTEAFF; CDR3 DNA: TGTGCCAGCAGCCCCAATGCCCGGGGGAACACTGAAGCTTTCTTT
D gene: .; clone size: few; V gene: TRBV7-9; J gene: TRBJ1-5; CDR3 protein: CASSLDGSYQPQHF; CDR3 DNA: TGTGCCAGCAGCTTAGACGGTTCGTATCAGCCCCAGCATTTT
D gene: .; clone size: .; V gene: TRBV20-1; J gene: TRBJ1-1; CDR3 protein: CSAREGGAEAFF; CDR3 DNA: TGCAGTGCTAGGGAGGGCGGCGCTGAAGCTTTCTTT
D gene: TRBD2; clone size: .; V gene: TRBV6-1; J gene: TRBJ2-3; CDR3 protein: CASNLLAGESTDTQYF; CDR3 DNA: TGTGCCAGCAACCTACTAGCGGGGGAGAGCACAGATACGCAGTATTTT